This T cell receptor (beta chain) was found in a study of blood T cell repertoires in COVID-19. Participant reports of clinical history set cohort assignment. Two negative PCRs, clearance, or symptom resolution were required of recovered Cohort 3 donors. Germline CDR1 reads MDHEN; CDR2 reads SYDVKM. The V segment lost 6 bases and the J segment 7 bases; nucleotides outside the gene matches: 12. The CDR3 covers 16 residues. Study processing details: Amplifying reference gene primers gave estimates of nucleated cell counts. Assay: immunoSEQ multiplex PCR; the TCRdb copy retains only in-frame clones and omits some. V, J and clone size were drawn from that table, and D and trimming were deduced from the DNA. The repertoire consists of nearly 200,000 clones, with roughly 90% occurring once and the leading ten covering approximately 7.6%.

The source of this sequence is a woman between 18 and 29 years old who had recovered from COVID-19. Sequenced material: PBMCs or T cells enriched from blood (not recorded which). The chain employs TRBV28 and TRBJ2-2, with TRBD1 matching 9 bases. CDR3 loop: CASRLTRTGAGGELFF. The CDR3 DNA follows: TGTGCCAGCAGATTAACTAGGACAGGGGCGGGCGGGGAGCTGTTTTTT.